The source of this TCR beta chain is a study of cytomegalovirus exposure and HLA in healthy donors. Points from the study as a whole: Most CMV-associated TCR beta chains were later found to appear HLA-restricted. In an earlier analysis, most TCR beta V segments were productive about 87% or about 30% of the time. Later analysis found that TCR beta chains associated with HLA were more clonally expanded than other, equally common chains. The presence/absence work took it that sequencing depth was about the same across donors.

This clone was picked up one time. What it binds is not known. With 60 Vbeta and 13 Jbeta primers, the PCR was carried out. Libraries were prepared by immunoSEQ multiplex PCR; TCRdb keeps only in-frame clonotypes and omits some of them. The sample carries about 73,000 clones, under 70% recorded once. The receptor comes from a woman in her fifties or sixties in good health and CMV-seropositive. Sequenced sample: PBMCs.

The CDR3, as DNA: TGTGCCAGCAGCTTAAGAGGACTGCCCCGGGAGGCCCAGTACTTC. It is translated as CASSLRGLPREAQYF. The V gene is TRBV7-6, the J gene TRBJ2-5, with 7 bases matching TRBD2. Trimming took 2 bases from V and 9 from J; bases not matched to a gene: 12. CDR3 length: 15 amino acids. Looked up from germline, CDR1 is SGHVS and CDR2 is FNYEAQ.